These 15 T cell receptor beta chains were all obtained from the same sample, sequenced in a study of siplizumab effects on memory and regulatory T cells. Method: immunoSEQ multiplex PCR; TCRdb's copy keeps in-frame clones and lacks some. The table includes fewer than 45,000 clones, 89% detected once. What was sequenced was naive CD4+ T cells sorted from blood. These receptors were taken from a human donor in good health.

This chain uses TRBV7-9 with TRBJ1-1; maybe TRBD1 (5 bases). This CDR3 is 14 amino acids long. Germline V gene sequence: CDR1 SEHNR, CDR2 FQNEAQ (reference sequence). Trimming took off 5 bases at V and 8 bases at J, with 18 bases between the two ends. The CDR3 region is CASSLSRDYREAFF. In nucleotides, the CDR3 is TGTGCCAGCAGCCTCAGCAGGGACTATAGAGAAGCTTTCTTT.

This chain joins TRBV7-2 and TRBJ1-5, with 8 positions matching TRBD1. The V gene end was trimmed by 4 bases and the J gene end by 5 bases; junction bases not matched to a gene: 4. CDR3 length equals 14 residues. Germline lookup yields CDR1 SGHTA and CDR2 FQGNSA. CDR3 region: CASSSETGDQPQHF. The CDR3 DNA reads as TGTGCCAGCAGCTCCGAGACAGGGGATCAGCCCCAGCATTTT.

The gene calls are TRBV6-5 and TRBJ1-2, with 7 bases that match TRBD1. V lost 4 bases, J lost 4 bases, and 12 bases stayed unmatched. The CDR3 extends over 16 amino acids. Looked up from germline, CDR1 is MNHEY and CDR2 is SVGAGI. The CDR3: CASSSSPRDSPYGYTF. CDR3 bases: TGTGCCAGCAGTTCTTCTCCTCGGGACAGTCCCTATGGCTACACCTTC.

In the case of this clone: This CDR3 is also generated by other DNA sequences in the sample. The rearrangement joins TRBV5-6 to TRBJ2-1; the match to TRBD1 covers 7 bases. Per the germline V gene, CDR1 is SGHDT and CDR2 is YYEEEE. Unmatched junction bases numbered 10, after V lost 1 base and J lost 12 bases. The CDR3 sequence is 14 residues long. The DNA of the CDR3 is TGTGCCAGCAGCTTGTCTGACAGGGTGGGTGTGCAGTTCTTC. This translates into CASSLSDRVGVQFF.

The chain is built from TRBV5-1 and TRBJ1-4; 10 nucleotides align to TRBD1. The V segment lost 4 bases and the J segment 6 bases; nucleotides outside the gene matches: 6. CDR1 and CDR2 from the germline V gene are SGHRS and YFSETQ. The CDR3 covers 15 residues. The CDR3 coding sequence is TGCGCCAGCAGCGTCGGTGGGACAGGGGATGAAAAACTGTTTTTT. Amino acid sequence: CASSVGGTGDEKLFF.

The chain is built from TRBV4-1 and TRBJ2-1, with D perhaps given as TRBD1 or TRBD2 (5 bases each). The CDR3 contains 16 residues. The V end lost 2 bases, the J end lost 4 bases, and 15 bases lay between the germline ends. The V gene's germline CDR1 is MGHRA and CDR2 YSYEKL. CDR3 loop: CASSQNPGATYNEQFF. The CDR3 coding sequence is TGCGCCAGCAGCCAAAACCCCGGGGCGACTTACAATGAGCAGTTCTTC.

The chain combines TRBV7-2 with TRBJ1-2, with no clear D. Trimming took 1 base from V and 8 from J, leaving 14 bases between them. The CDR3 spans 14 residues. The germline CDR1 and CDR2 sequences are SGHTA and FQGNSA. The CDR3 nucleotides are TGTGCCAGCAGCTTAGTAGGTGGGTCAGAGGGCTACACCTTC. It is translated as CASSLVGGSEGYTF.

The rearrangement links TRBV11-1 to TRBJ1-1, with 11 bases identical to TRBD1. CDR1 SGHAT and CDR2 FQDESV come from the germline V gene (reference sequence). After removal of 3 bases from V and 2 bases from J, the junction contained 5 bases not matched to a gene. The CDR3 covers 16 residues. The CDR3 spells CASSLTGTGGNTEAFF. For the CDR3, the DNA is TGTGCCAGCAGCTTGACCGGGACAGGGGGAAACACTGAAGCTTTCTTT. The full variable domain, with the rest looked up from reference TRBV11-1 and TRBJ1-1, is EAEVAQSPRYKITEKSQAVAFWCDPISGHATLYWYRQILGQGPELLVQFQDESVVDDSQLPKDRFSAERLKGVDSTLKIQPAELGDSAMYLCASSLTGTGGNTEAFFGQGTRLTVV.

V gene TRBV10-3 combines with J gene TRBJ2-7; no definite D call. V lost 4 bases and J 2 bases, leaving 12 bases between the germline ends. Germline values: CDR1 ENHRY, CDR2 SYGVKD. This CDR3 contains 14 residues. As DNA, the CDR3 is TGTGCCATCAGTGGGACCGCCGAACCCTACGAGCAGTACTTC. Residues: CAISGTAEPYEQYF.

This clone was counted only a few times. The V gene is TRBV6-7, the J gene TRBJ1-1; D gene uncertain. TRBV6-7 is treated as an ORF (open reading frame) with a function not yet certain. The CDR3 consists of 13 residues. V was shortened by 6 bases and J by 1 base, with 9 bases between the two germline ends. The CDR3: CASRWRGNTEAFF. Written as DNA, the CDR3 is TGTGCCAGCAGGTGGAGAGGGAACACTGAAGCTTTCTTT.

The chain is built from TRBV19 and TRBJ2-7; no definite D call. CDR1 is LNHDA and CDR2 is SQIVND in the germline V gene (reference sequence). The CDR3 has 14 residues. The V end lost 5 bases, the J end lost 1 base, and 12 bases lay between the germline ends. The CDR3 DNA sequence: TGTGCCAGTAGTCCACCAGGCTATTCCTACGAGCAGTACTTC. This encodes CASSPPGYSYEQYF.

The chain couples TRBV6-5 to TRBJ1-1, with D unresolved. Germline V CDR1 and CDR2: MNHEY, SVGAGI. V dropped 5 bases and J dropped 1 base, with 5 bases sitting between them. The CDR3 consists of 12 residues. As DNA, the CDR3 is TGTGCCAGCAGTCGGGCGAACACTGAAGCTTTCTTT. It specifies CASSRANTEAFF.

The V call is TRBV11-2, the J call TRBJ1-2, with 10 bases aligning to TRBD1. The ends lost 3 bases at V and 2 bases at J; junction bases unmatched: 15. The CDR3 contains 19 residues. The germline CDR1 and CDR2 sequences are SGHAT and FQNNGV. CDR3 sequence (DNA): TGTGCCAGCAGCTTCCCGACTACAGCCGGGACAGGGGACAACTATGGCTACACCTTC. Encoded protein: CASSFPTTAGTGDNYGYTF.

This clone was recorded once. The chain uses TRBV30 and TRBJ2-3; no clear D. Germline V gene lookup returns CDR1 GTSNPN and CDR2 SVGIG (reference sequence). Trimming stripped 3 bases from V and 6 bases from J, with 13 bases between. CDR3 size: 13 residues. The CDR3 DNA reads as TGTGCCTGGAGCCCAGGATTTGGGGATACGCAGTATTTT. Translated, it gives CAWSPGFGDTQYF.

This rearrangement joins TRBV11-2 to TRBJ2-4; possibly TRBD1 or TRBD2 for D (5 bases each). In germline, CDR1 is SGHAT, CDR2 FQNNGV. Trimming stripped 1 base from V and 7 bases from J, with 11 bases between. CDR3 length equals 14 residues. CDR3 sequence reads: CASSLGLGENIQYF. CDR3 in DNA: TGTGCCAGCAGCTTAGGGCTGGGGGAGAACATTCAGTACTTC.